Listed here are 30 T cell receptor beta chains from one sample, sequenced in a study of blood T cell repertoires in COVID-19. Assay used: immunoSEQ multiplex PCR; TCRdb lists only in-frame clones, some missing. The sample has approximately 190,000 clones; roughly 87% are singletons. Sequencing was carried out using peripheral blood. All receptors derive from a woman between 40 and 55 years old with acute or convalescent COVID-19.

The chain uses TRBV2 and TRBJ2-7; possibly TRBD2 for D (6 bases). CDR1 and CDR2 (germline): SNHLY, FYNNEI. CDR3 length: 14 residues. V dropped 7 bases and J dropped 0 bases, with 13 bases sitting between them. The DNA of the CDR3 is TGTGCCAGCATTGGGCGGGGATACTCCTACGAGCAGTACTTC. This translates into CASIGRGYSYEQYF.

This clone showed up just a few times. V usage is TRBV4-2 and J usage is TRBJ2-3; D may be TRBD2 (5 bases). V shed 0 bases and J shed 1 base, with 11 bases lying between them. The CDR3 length is 16 residues. Per the germline V gene, CDR1 is LGHNA and CDR2 is YNFKEQ. CDR3 nucleotides: TGTGCCAGCAGCCAAGATATGTGGCGGGGCACAGATACGCAGTATTTT. It encodes CASSQDMWRGTDTQYF.

This chain uses TRBV5-1 with TRBJ2-7; 7 bases match TRBD2. The CDR3 consists of 16 residues. From germline, CDR1 is SGHRS and CDR2 YFSETQ. V was clipped by 1 base and J by 5 bases; unmatched bases: 12. The CDR3 nucleotides are TGCGCCAGCAGCTTGCCTGTGACGGGAGGTAGGGACGAGCAGTACTTC. Translating it yields CASSLPVTGGRDEQYF.

The chain is built from TRBV11-2 and TRBJ1-6; no clear D gene. From germline, CDR1 is SGHAT and CDR2 FQNNGV. Trimming removed 5 bases from V and 8 bases from J, with 16 bases in between. The CDR3 spans 15 residues. CDR3 nucleotides: TGTGCCAGCAGCGTCGTACGAGGAGGAGATTCACCCCTCCACTTT. The encoded protein is CASSVVRGGDSPLHF. Complete variable domain (other parts from reference TRBV11-2 and TRBJ1-6): EAGVAQSPRYKIIEKRQSVAFWCNPISGHATLYWYQQILGQGPKLLIQFQNNGVVDDSQLPKDRFSAERLKGVDSTLKIQPAKLEDSAVYLCASSVVRGGDSPLHFGNGTRLTVT.

The chain links TRBV28 to TRBJ2-3; weak D call: TRBD2 (6 bases). V was cut by 7 bases and J by 2 bases, with 13 bases left in between. The V gene's germline CDR1 is MDHEN and CDR2 SYDVKM. CDR3 length equals 14 residues. In nucleotides, the CDR3 is TGTGCCAGCAATCCGGCGGGGCCCACAGATACGCAGTATTTT. The encoded protein is CASNPAGPTDTQYF.

The chain is built from TRBV5-1 and TRBJ2-7; no reliable D call. Between the trimmed V and J ends, which lost 0 bases and 2 bases, there was a span of 6 bases. The CDR3 extends over 13 amino acids. Germline V gives CDR1 SGHRS, CDR2 YFSETQ. CDR3: CASSLGAAYEQYF. The CDR3 nucleotides read TGCGCCAGCAGCTTGGGGGCAGCCTACGAGCAGTACTTC.

This clone showed up many times. This chain uses TRBV27 with TRBJ1-5; tentatively, D is TRBD1 (6 bases). V was trimmed by 8 bases and J by 1 base, leaving 12 bases between them. This CDR3 is built from 14 residues. Looked up from germline, CDR1 is MNHEY and CDR2 is SMNVEV (reference sequence). CDR3 protein: CASADSFSNQPQHF. In DNA, the CDR3 is TGTGCCAGCGCGGACAGCTTCAGCAATCAGCCCCAGCATTTT.

This clone was detected a few times. The rearrangement uses TRBV11-2 and TRBJ2-2; D may be TRBD2 (6 bases). Germline V gene sequence: CDR1 SGHAT, CDR2 FQNNGV. The V end was cut by 4 bases, the J end by 2 bases, with 20 bases between. The CDR3 is 18 residues long. CDR3 sequence: CASSSYGAGTRNTGELFF. CDR3 in DNA: TGTGCCAGCAGCTCCTACGGGGCGGGAACTAGAAACACCGGGGAGCTGTTTTTT.

J is TRBJ1-6 and V is TRBV11-2; possible D gene TRBD1, 5 bases. Trimming took 7 bases from V and 9 from J, leaving 19 bases between them. Germline lookup yields CDR1 SGHAT and CDR2 FQNNGV. The CDR3 has 15 residues. CDR3 residues: CASTPWGVEGSPLHF. DNA for the CDR3: TGTGCCAGCACCCCCTGGGGGGTCGAGGGTTCACCCCTCCACTTT.

The rearrangement joins TRBV19 to TRBJ2-7; TRBD1 matches at 9 bases. Germline V gene lookup returns CDR1 LNHDA and CDR2 SQIVND (reference sequence). The CDR3 is 16 residues long. V gave up 5 bases and J gave up 8 bases; unmatched junction bases: 16. The CDR3 region has the DNA TGTGCCAGTAGTCCGCCCCCGACAGGGGGAGAGGTTAAGCAGTACTTC. Its protein is CASSPPPTGGEVKQYF.

V is TRBV29-1 and J is TRBJ1-5; tentatively, D is TRBD1 (5 bases). The CDR3 covers 13 residues. Germline V gene sequence: CDR1 SQVTM, CDR2 ANQGSEA. Trimming removed 4 bases from V and 3 bases from J, with 10 bases in between. This CDR3 reads CSVGWGINQPQHF. The DNA of the CDR3 is TGCAGCGTTGGGTGGGGCATCAATCAGCCCCAGCATTTT.

This clone was seen once. The gene calls are TRBV6-5 and TRBJ1-2; no clear D. Deletions cut 4 bases from V and 8 bases from J, with 8 bases between. Germline CDR1 and CDR2: MNHEY and SVGAGI. The CDR3 covers 11 residues. The CDR3 DNA is TGTGCCAGCAGTTCGGTGGGCGGCTACACCTTC. This sequence encodes CASSSVGGYTF.

This chain joins TRBV5-1 and TRBJ1-1, with a tentative D call TRBD1 (6 bases). Between the trimmed V and J ends, which lost 3 bases and 0 bases, there was a span of 12 bases. The germline V gene encodes CDR1 SGHRS and CDR2 YFSETQ. The CDR3 runs to 15 residues. As DNA, the CDR3 is TGCGCCAGCAGCTCGCAAAGGACAGTGAACACTGAAGCTTTCTTT. This sequence encodes CASSSQRTVNTEAFF.

This clone was seen only a few times. The chain couples TRBV7-2 to TRBJ2-1, with no clear D. Deletions cut 7 bases from V and 5 bases from J, with 12 bases between. Germline V gene data show CDR1 as SGHTA and CDR2 as FQGNSA. The CDR3 extends over 13 amino acids. The CDR3 sequence is CASKRGADNEQFF. The CDR3 DNA reads TGTGCCAGCAAGAGAGGTGCTGACAATGAGCAGTTCTTC.

This chain links TRBV29-1 with TRBJ1-4, with 9 positions matching TRBD1. The CDR3 spans 12 residues. CDR1 is SQVTM, CDR2 ANQGSEA, per germline. The trim removed 8 bases at V and 8 bases at J, leaving 6 bases unmatched. The CDR3 DNA is TGCAGCACTGACAGGGGGGGGGAAAAACTGTTTTTT. It yields the protein CSTDRGGEKLFF.

The V and J genes are TRBV6-5 and TRBJ2-1; TRBD2 matches 7 bases. The germline gives CDR1 MNHEY, CDR2 SVGAGI. Unmatched junction bases numbered 8, after V lost 11 bases and J lost 7 bases. The CDR3 covers 12 residues. CDR3 residues: CACRGSLNEQFF. The CDR3 nucleotides read TGTGCCTGCCGCGGGAGTTTAAATGAGCAGTTCTTC.

The chain combines TRBV19 with TRBJ2-7, with a tentative D call TRBD2 (6 bases). Trimming cost V 3 bases and J 0 bases, with 9 bases left between them. The CDR3 has 14 amino acids. The germline CDR1 and CDR2 sequences are LNHDA and SQIVND (reference sequence). In DNA, the CDR3 is TGTGCCAGTAGTATGCTGGGGGGCTCCTACGAGCAGTACTTC. This codes for CASSMLGGSYEQYF.

This sequence joins TRBV27 and TRBJ1-2; D not resolved. The germline V gene encodes CDR1 MNHEY and CDR2 SMNVEV (reference sequence). The CDR3 extends over 14 amino acids. Between the trimmed V and J ends, which lost 0 bases and 0 bases, there was a span of 5 bases. Here the CDR3 DNA reads TGTGCCAGCAGTTTATCGGCAGCTAACTATGGCTACACCTTC. Its protein product is CASSLSAANYGYTF.

In nucleotides, the CDR3 is TGTGCCAGCAGCCCTAGCACAGATACGCAGTATTTT. Amino acid sequence: CASSPSTDTQYF. The V call is TRBV7-9, the J call TRBJ2-3; unclear D gene. CDR1 SEHNR and CDR2 FQNEAQ come from the germline V gene (reference sequence). There are 12 residues in the CDR3. Trimming removed 5 bases at V and 0 bases at J, with 3 bases between.

The V and J genes are TRBV12-3 or TRBV12-4 and TRBJ2-7; D might be TRBD1 (6 bases). CDR3 length: 12 residues. Trimming pared 5 bases from V and 6 bases from J, leaving 11 bases between. Here the CDR3 reads CASSTGSSEQYF. CDR3 bases: TGTGCCAGCAGTACAGGGTCTAGCGAGCAGTACTTC.

This CDR3 reads CASSYSAGGFNEQFF. Here the CDR3 DNA reads TGTGCCAGCAGTTACTCGGCGGGAGGGTTCAATGAGCAGTTCTTC. The J gene is TRBJ2-1, the V gene TRBV6-6, with 9 bases fitting TRBD2. Germline lookup yields CDR1 MNHNY and CDR2 SVGAGI (reference sequence). The CDR3 runs to 15 residues. J was trimmed by 6 bases and V by 0 bases; bases with no gene match: 3.

This chain links TRBV11-2 with TRBJ2-1, with 7 bases aligning to TRBD2. J lost 0 bases, V lost 6 bases, and 5 bases had no gene match. In germline, CDR1 is SGHAT, CDR2 FQNNGV. This CDR3 is 15 amino acids long. The CDR3 DNA is TGTGCCAGCAGGAGGGACTACTCCTCCTACAATGAGCAGTTCTTC. It specifies CASRRDYSSYNEQFF.

The genes are TRBV10-2 and TRBJ1-1, with D unclear. This CDR3 has 14 amino acids. CDR1 and CDR2 (germline): WSHSY, SAAADI. V was cut by 7 bases and J by 0 bases, with 12 bases left in between. For the CDR3, the DNA is TGCGCCAGCAAGACGGGGATCATGAACACTGAAGCTTTCTTT. Amino acids: CASKTGIMNTEAFF.

There are a few counts of this clone. The V call is TRBV6-5, the J call TRBJ2-3, with 7 bases that match TRBD2. Germline-derived CDR1 and CDR2 are MNHEY and SVGAGI. V shed 0 bases, J shed 4 bases, and the junction held 7 bases outside the gene matches. This CDR3 comprises 16 residues. The CDR3 spells CASSYSVGGSADTQYF. The CDR3 coding sequence is TGTGCCAGCAGTTACTCGGTCGGGGGGAGCGCAGATACGCAGTATTTT.

The gene calls are TRBV5-4 and TRBJ1-1, with 7 bases identical to TRBD1. V was pared by 4 bases and J by 1 base, with 4 bases of the junction left unmatched. Germline assignment: CDR1 SGHNT and CDR2 YYREEE (reference sequence). The CDR3 has 14 amino acids. The CDR3 DNA reads as TGTGCCAGCAGCACGGGACAGCCGAACACTGAAGCTTTCTTT. It translates to CASSTGQPNTEAFF.

This sequence joins TRBV7-9 and TRBJ1-2; D is uncertain. Trimming left V 1 base short and J 6 bases short, with 12 bases between. The V gene's germline CDR1 is SEHNR and CDR2 FQNEAQ (reference sequence). The CDR3 sequence is 14 residues long. In DNA, the CDR3 is TGTGCCAGCAGCTTAGGAGGTCTTGAGGATGGCTACACCTTC. It encodes CASSLGGLEDGYTF.

The V gene is TRBV5-1, the J gene TRBJ2-3, with 8 nucleotides matching TRBD2. This CDR3 comprises 16 residues. CDR1 and CDR2 from the germline V gene are SGHRS and YFSETQ. The ends lost 5 bases at V and 2 bases at J; junction bases unmatched: 10. CDR3 DNA sequence: TGCGCCAGCAGTAACCGGATAGCGGGAATCACAGATACGCAGTATTTT. This gives the protein CASSNRIAGITDTQYF.

V gene TRBV10-3 combines with J gene TRBJ2-5; D unclear. Trimming removed 8 bases at V and 4 bases at J, with 20 bases between. CDR1 is ENHRY, CDR2 SYGVKD, per germline. There are 15 residues in the CDR3. CDR3 protein: CAISPSELSRETQYF. CDR3 nucleotide sequence: TGTGCCATCTCTCCATCTGAACTATCCCGAGAGACCCAGTACTTC.

The chain joins TRBV27 to TRBJ1-1; D gene uncertain. CDR1 is MNHEY and CDR2 is SMNVEV in the germline V gene (reference sequence). Between the trimmed V and J ends, which lost 6 bases and 1 base, there was a span of 9 bases. The CDR3 contains 13 residues. CDR3 in amino acids: CASRLGTNTEAFF. CDR3 nucleotides: TGTGCCAGCAGACTCGGTACGAACACTGAAGCTTTCTTT.

V gene TRBV5-1 combines with J gene TRBJ1-6, with 8 positions matching TRBD1. The J segment lost 9 bases and the V segment lost 0 bases, leaving 5 bases of the junction unmatched. CDR1 and CDR2 (germline): SGHRS, YFSETQ. The CDR3 runs 15 residues. The CDR3 DNA follows: TGCGCCAGCAGCTTGGGCGACAGGGGCGGTTCACCCCTCCACTTT. The encoded protein is CASSLGDRGGSPLHF.